This is a list of T cell receptor beta chains from one sample in a study of Ad26.COV2.S vaccination and SARS-CoV-2 variants. Profiled with immunoSEQ multiplex PCR; TCRdb holds only in-frame clones, not every one. The table records more than 300,000 clones, 86% of them present only once. Specimen: peripheral blood, collected in a trial of Ad26.COV2.S vaccine versus placebo. Source of these receptors: a person between 18 and 59 years old who received the Ad26.COV2.S COVID-19 vaccine or a placebo. The CDR3 runs from the conserved cysteine through the conserved F or W. Each record gives: clone size, D gene, J gene, V gene, CDR3 DNA, CDR3 protein. A D gene is named only where the DNA matches it firmly. The size of a clone is reported for some rows only, either as once, few or many, or as a class for expanded clones.

size: .; D: TRBD1; J: TRBJ2-7; V: TRBV12-3/TRBV12-4; DNA: TGTGCCAGCAGTTTACCGGACAGGGTTCAGTACTTC; CDR3: CASSLPDRVQYF
size: .; D: TRBD1; J: TRBJ1-1; V: TRBV20-1; DNA: TGCAGGGTCAACAGGGGAGGTGAAGCTTTCTTT; CDR3: CRVNRGGEAFF
size: .; D: .; J: TRBJ2-5; V: TRBV6-5; DNA: TGTGCCAGCAGTCCAGGTCTCGAGGCAGAGACCCAGTACTTC; CDR3: CASSPGLEAETQYF
size: .; D: .; J: TRBJ1-6; V: TRBV5-1; DNA: TGCGCCAGCAGCTTGGATCCGGGTAATTCACCCCTCCACTTT; CDR3: CASSLDPGNSPLHF
size: .; D: .; J: TRBJ1-1; V: TRBV3-1/TRBV3-2; DNA: TGTGCCAGCAGCCTTGTGCGGGGAGGCACTGAAGCTTTCTTT; CDR3: CASSLVRGGTEAFF
size: .; D: .; J: TRBJ2-3; V: TRBV4-3; DNA: TGCGCCAGCAGGAGGAGGGGTAGCACAGATACGCAGTATTTT; CDR3: CASRRRGSTDTQYF
size: .; D: TRBD1; J: TRBJ2-7; V: TRBV5-5; DNA: TGTGCCAGCAGCTTGGATGGGACAGGGTACAGGCAGTACTTC; CDR3: CASSLDGTGYRQYF
size: .; D: .; J: TRBJ1-2; V: TRBV19; DNA: TGTGCCAGTAGTCTGGACCGACAGAACTATGGCTACACCTTC; CDR3: CASSLDRQNYGYTF
size: .; D: TRBD1; J: TRBJ1-5; V: TRBV10-3; DNA: TGTGCCATCAGTTCGGGACAGGGGGCATTTCAGCCCCAGCATTTT; CDR3: CAISSGQGAFQPQHF
size: .; D: .; J: TRBJ2-1; V: TRBV11-3; DNA: TGTGCCAGCAGCTTAGGGGCCAGGGCTAGTAGGAATGAGCAGTTCTTC; CDR3: CASSLGARASRNEQFF
size: once; D: TRBD1; J: TRBJ1-2; V: TRBV3-1/TRBV3-2; DNA: TGTGCCAGCAGCCAAGCGTCGGGACAGGGTAACTATGGCTACACCTTC; CDR3: CASSQASGQGNYGYTF
size: .; D: TRBD2; J: TRBJ2-3; V: TRBV4-3; DNA: TGCGCCAGCAGCCAAGAATGGGGGGGAAGTACGCAGTATTTT; CDR3: CASSQEWGGSTQYF
size: .; D: .; J: TRBJ1-2; V: TRBV6-5; DNA: TGTGCCAGCAGTTACTCGAGTGGAATCGATAGCTACACCTTC; CDR3: CASSYSSGIDSYTF
size: .; D: TRBD1; J: TRBJ1-5; V: TRBV19; DNA: TGTGCCAGTAGTACAACCGGGACAGCGGGCAATCAGCCCCAGCATTTT; CDR3: CASSTTGTAGNQPQHF
size: .; D: TRBD1; J: TRBJ2-1; V: TRBV27; DNA: TGTGCCAGCTTCCGGACAGGAAAAAGGAATGAGCAGTTCTTC; CDR3: CASFRTGKRNEQFF
size: .; D: .; J: TRBJ2-3; V: TRBV7-2; DNA: TGTGCCAGCAGCTTAGATAGACAGGCCTCAGATACGCAGTATTTT; CDR3: CASSLDRQASDTQYF
size: .; D: .; J: TRBJ2-3; V: TRBV10-1; DNA: TGCGCCAGCAGCAGGGACCCCACAGATACGCAGTATTTT; CDR3: CASSRDPTDTQYF
size: once; D: .; J: TRBJ2-1; V: TRBV5-1; DNA: TGCGCCAGCGGGCGGCGGAGGGGGGCAAATCTGTACAATGAGCAGTTCTTC; CDR3: CASGRRRGANLYNEQFF
size: .; D: TRBD1; J: TRBJ1-6; V: TRBV14; DNA: TGTGCCAGCAGCCCTACCCAGGGGGGTAATTCACCCCTCCACTTT; CDR3: CASSPTQGGNSPLHF
size: .; D: .; J: TRBJ1-1; V: TRBV9; DNA: TGTGCCAGCAGCGTAGGGAAGGGCCCCCCGGGGGGCGGGGACACTGAAGCTTTCTTT; CDR3: CASSVGKGPPGGGDTEAFF
size: .; D: .; J: TRBJ1-1; V: TRBV30; DNA: TGTGCCTGGGGGGACGGAATGAACACTGAAGCTTTCTTT; CDR3: CAWGDGMNTEAFF
size: .; D: .; J: TRBJ1-3; V: TRBV5-1; DNA: TGCGCCAGCAGCCTCCGGGATCCCGGGGCGGGAGGAAACACCATATATTTT; CDR3: CASSLRDPGAGGNTIYF
size: many; D: .; J: TRBJ1-2; V: TRBV4-1; DNA: TGCGCCAGCAGCCAAGACGGTCAGCTCTATGGCTACACCTTC; CDR3: CASSQDGQLYGYTF
size: .; D: .; J: TRBJ1-5; V: TRBV6-5; DNA: TGTGCCAGCACCCGATCGGGGAATAGCAATCAGCCCCAGCATTTT; CDR3: CASTRSGNSNQPQHF
size: many; D: .; J: TRBJ2-6; V: TRBV5-1; DNA: TGCGCCAGCAGCCGCGGGCTTTCCGAGACAGTCTCTGGGGCCAACGTCCTGACTTTC; CDR3: CASSRGLSETVSGANVLTF
size: .; D: .; J: TRBJ2-3; V: TRBV5-4; DNA: TGTGCCAGCAGCTCCCCAGCTGGGGGTAGCACAGATACGCAGTATTTT; CDR3: CASSSPAGGSTDTQYF
size: .; D: TRBD2; J: TRBJ2-7; V: TRBV2; DNA: TGTGCCAGCAGGAGCGGGGGGGCCTATTACGAGCAGTACTTC; CDR3: CASRSGGAYYEQYF
size: .; D: TRBD1; J: TRBJ2-2; V: TRBV30; DNA: TGTGCCTGGAGTTTGGCAGGGGGCATGTTATCCGGGGAGCTGTTTTTT; CDR3: CAWSLAGGMLSGELFF
size: .; D: .; J: TRBJ1-1; V: TRBV10-2; DNA: TGCGCCAGCACCGGTAGGACTGAAGCTTTCTTT; CDR3: CASTGRTEAFF
size: .; D: .; J: TRBJ2-2; V: TRBV21-1; DNA: TGTGCCAGCAGCAAAGTGGGACGGGACAGGGCGAACACCGGGGAGCTGTTTTTT; CDR3: CASSKVGRDRANTGELFF
size: .; D: TRBD1; J: TRBJ1-1; V: TRBV5-4; DNA: TGTGCCAGCAGCTCACAGGGGGCGGGGAACACTGAAGCTTTCTTT; CDR3: CASSSQGAGNTEAFF
size: .; D: TRBD1; J: TRBJ1-1; V: TRBV5-1; DNA: TGCGCCAGCAGCTTGGGTCCGGGACAGGGGACTGAAGCTTTCTTT; CDR3: CASSLGPGQGTEAFF
size: once; D: TRBD2; J: TRBJ2-3; V: TRBV7-9; DNA: TGTGCCAGCAGCTTATCGGGAGGGGGAACTGCAGATACGCAGTATTTT; CDR3: CASSLSGGGTADTQYF
size: .; D: .; J: TRBJ1-1; V: TRBV3-1/TRBV3-2; DNA: TGTGCCAGCAGCCAAGAAAGCGCAGGGTTTAGAGCTGAAGCTTTCTTT; CDR3: CASSQESAGFRAEAFF
size: .; D: .; J: TRBJ2-1; V: TRBV5-1; DNA: TGCGCCAGCAGCCTTGATGGGTTCGCTAGAGGGGATGAGCAGTTCTTC; CDR3: CASSLDGFARGDEQFF
size: .; D: .; J: TRBJ2-5; V: TRBV24-1; DNA: TGTGCCACCAGTGATAGTGGGGGCAGGGAGACCCAGTACTTC; CDR3: CATSDSGGRETQYF
size: .; D: TRBD1; J: TRBJ1-2; V: TRBV29-1; DNA: TGCAGCGTAGGAGGGACAGGGACGCGCCGGGACTATGGCTACACCTTC; CDR3: CSVGGTGTRRDYGYTF
size: .; D: TRBD2; J: TRBJ2-7; V: TRBV7-2; DNA: TGTGCCAGCAGCCTGTTAGCGGGGCCGATCTCCTACGAGCAGTACTTC; CDR3: CASSLLAGPISYEQYF
size: .; D: .; J: TRBJ1-5; V: TRBV19; DNA: TGTGCCAGTGCGGCCCCCCGCCAGCCCCAGCATTTT; CDR3: CASAAPRQPQHF
size: .; D: .; J: TRBJ2-5; V: TRBV3-1/TRBV3-2; DNA: TGTGCCAGCAGCCTGCCGGGAGAGACCCAGTACTTC; CDR3: CASSLPGETQYF
size: .; D: TRBD2; J: TRBJ2-3; V: TRBV24-1; DNA: TGTGCCACGGCAGAAGGCGGGGGTCACACAGATACGCAGTATTTT; CDR3: CATAEGGGHTDTQYF
size: .; D: .; J: TRBJ1-6; V: TRBV6-6; DNA: TGTGCCAGCAGTCTAGGGTTAACCTATAATTCACCCCTCCACTTT; CDR3: CASSLGLTYNSPLHF
size: once; D: .; J: TRBJ2-7; V: TRBV28; DNA: TGTGCCAGCAGTGTTTCGACAGGAGCGCCCTACGAGCAGTACTTC; CDR3: CASSVSTGAPYEQYF
size: .; D: .; J: TRBJ2-3; V: TRBV11-3; DNA: TGTGCCAGCAGCTTAGAGGGAGATACGCAGTATTTT; CDR3: CASSLEGDTQYF
size: .; D: TRBD2; J: TRBJ2-5; V: TRBV7-9; DNA: TGTGCCAGCACCCTAGGAGCGGGGGGCCAAGAGACCCAGTACTTC; CDR3: CASTLGAGGQETQYF
size: .; D: .; J: TRBJ1-2; V: TRBV30; DNA: TGTGCCTGGAAGGAGGGGCGGGGTGGCTACACCTTC; CDR3: CAWKEGRGGYTF
size: .; D: .; J: TRBJ1-1; V: TRBV6-5; DNA: TGTGCCAGCAGTAGCTATCTAGGTACTGAAGCTTTCTTT; CDR3: CASSSYLGTEAFF
size: once; D: .; J: TRBJ2-5; V: TRBV7-2; DNA: TGTGCCAGCAGCTTCCCCGGGGTTGAGACCCAGTACTTC; CDR3: CASSFPGVETQYF
size: .; D: TRBD1; J: TRBJ1-2; V: TRBV7-9; DNA: TGTGCCAGCAGCTTCAGACAGGGGGCGGCTGGCTACACCTTC; CDR3: CASSFRQGAAGYTF
size: few; D: .; J: TRBJ2-2; V: TRBV6-5; DNA: TGTGCCAGCAGGAGGTTCACCGGGGAGCTGTTTTTT; CDR3: CASRRFTGELFF
size: .; D: TRBD1; J: TRBJ1-4; V: TRBV25-1; DNA: TGTGCCAGCAGTGAATCTGGCAGGGGGGGTGAAAAACTGTTTTTT; CDR3: CASSESGRGGEKLFF
size: .; D: TRBD1; J: TRBJ1-1; V: TRBV9; DNA: TGTGCCAGCAGCCCCACAGGGGGAAGTCTGAACACTGAAGCTTTCTTT; CDR3: CASSPTGGSLNTEAFF
size: .; D: .; J: TRBJ1-1; V: TRBV18; DNA: TGTGCCAGCTCACCTGCGTGGGCTAACACTGAAGCTTTCTTT; CDR3: CASSPAWANTEAFF
size: .; D: .; J: TRBJ2-7; V: TRBV6-2/TRBV6-3; DNA: TGTGCCAGCAGTCAGGGTTTTACGGGCGAGCAGTACTTC; CDR3: CASSQGFTGEQYF
size: .; D: TRBD1; J: TRBJ1-2; V: TRBV14; DNA: TGTGCCAGCAGCCATAGGCAGGGGGCTAACTATGGCTACACCTTC; CDR3: CASSHRQGANYGYTF